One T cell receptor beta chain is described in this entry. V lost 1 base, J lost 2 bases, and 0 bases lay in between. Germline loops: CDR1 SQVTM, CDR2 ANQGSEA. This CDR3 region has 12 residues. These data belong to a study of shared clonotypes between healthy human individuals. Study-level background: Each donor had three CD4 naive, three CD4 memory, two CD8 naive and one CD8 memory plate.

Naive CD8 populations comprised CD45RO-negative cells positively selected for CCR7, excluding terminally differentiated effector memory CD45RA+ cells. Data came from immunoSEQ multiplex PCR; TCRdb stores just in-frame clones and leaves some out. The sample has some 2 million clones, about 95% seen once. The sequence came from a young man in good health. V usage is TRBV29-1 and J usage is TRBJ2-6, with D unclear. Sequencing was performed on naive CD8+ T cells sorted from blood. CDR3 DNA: TGCAGCGTTGAAGCTGGGGCCAACGTCCTGACTTTC. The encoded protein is CSVEAGANVLTF.